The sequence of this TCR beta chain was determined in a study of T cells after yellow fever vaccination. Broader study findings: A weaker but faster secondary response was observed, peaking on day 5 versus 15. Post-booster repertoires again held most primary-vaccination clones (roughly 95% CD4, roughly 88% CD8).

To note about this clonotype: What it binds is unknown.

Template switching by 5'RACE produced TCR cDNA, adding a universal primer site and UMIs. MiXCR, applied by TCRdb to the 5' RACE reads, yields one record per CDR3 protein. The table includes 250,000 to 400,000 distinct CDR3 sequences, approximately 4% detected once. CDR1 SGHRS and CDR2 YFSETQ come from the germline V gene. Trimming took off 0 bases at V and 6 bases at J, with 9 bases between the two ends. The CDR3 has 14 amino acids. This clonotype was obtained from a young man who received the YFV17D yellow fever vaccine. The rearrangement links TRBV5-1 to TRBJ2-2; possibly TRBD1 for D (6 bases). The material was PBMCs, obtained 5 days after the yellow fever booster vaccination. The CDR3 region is CASSLVQGAGELFF. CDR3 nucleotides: TGCGCCAGCAGCTTGGTACAGGGCGCCGGGGAGCTGTTTTTT.